This T cell receptor (beta chain) was captured by sequencing in a study of shared clonotypes between healthy human individuals. Method: immunoSEQ multiplex PCR; TCRdb's copy keeps in-frame clones and lacks some. The repertoire consists of over a million clones, with more than 95% occurring once and the leading ten covering about 1%. This clone has only one observation. V was cut by 3 bases and J by 4 bases, with 13 bases left in between. CDR1 is SGHNT, CDR2 YYREEE, per germline (reference sequence). The length of the CDR3 is 14 residues. The V gene is TRBV5-4, the J gene TRBJ1-1; the D gene is possibly TRBD1 (6 bases). This TCR came from a man aged 30 to 39 in good health. Sequencing was done on a sample of naive CD4+ T cells sorted from blood. Indicated subset: CD45RA+ positively selected. For the CDR3, the DNA is TGTGCCAGCAGCTGGACACAGGGCGTCACTGAAGCTTTCTTT. Translation gives CASSWTQGVTEAFF.